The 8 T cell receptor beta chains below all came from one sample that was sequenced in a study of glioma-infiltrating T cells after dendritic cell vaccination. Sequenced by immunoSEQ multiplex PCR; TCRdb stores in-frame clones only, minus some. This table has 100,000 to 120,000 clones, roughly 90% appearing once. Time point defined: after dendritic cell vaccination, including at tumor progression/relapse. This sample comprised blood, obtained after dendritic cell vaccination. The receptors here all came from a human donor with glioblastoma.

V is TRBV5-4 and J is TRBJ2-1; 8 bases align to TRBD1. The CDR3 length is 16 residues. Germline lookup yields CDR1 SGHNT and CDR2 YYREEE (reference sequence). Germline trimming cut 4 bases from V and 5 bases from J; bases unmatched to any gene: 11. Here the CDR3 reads CASSGKDRASNNEQFF. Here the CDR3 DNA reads TGTGCCAGCAGCGGGAAGGACAGGGCGTCAAACAATGAGCAGTTCTTC.

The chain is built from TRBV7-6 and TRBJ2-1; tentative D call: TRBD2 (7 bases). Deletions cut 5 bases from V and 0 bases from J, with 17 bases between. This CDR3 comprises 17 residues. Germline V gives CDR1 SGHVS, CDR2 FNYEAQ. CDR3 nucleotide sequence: TGTGCCAGCAGCCAACAAATCGGGGGGCGCTCCTACAATGAGCAGTTCTTC. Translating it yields CASSQQIGGRSYNEQFF.

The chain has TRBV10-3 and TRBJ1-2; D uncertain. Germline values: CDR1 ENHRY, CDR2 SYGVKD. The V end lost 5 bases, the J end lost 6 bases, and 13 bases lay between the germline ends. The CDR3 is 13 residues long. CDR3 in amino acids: CAISKTEDHGYTF. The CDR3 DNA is TGTGCCATCAGTAAAACGGAGGACCATGGCTACACCTTC.

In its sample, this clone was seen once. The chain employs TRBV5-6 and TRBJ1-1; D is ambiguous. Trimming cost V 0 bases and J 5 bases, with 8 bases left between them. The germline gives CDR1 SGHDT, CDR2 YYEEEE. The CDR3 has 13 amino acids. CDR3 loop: CASSLEQPTEAFF. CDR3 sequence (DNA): TGTGCCAGCAGCTTGGAACAGCCGACTGAAGCTTTCTTT.

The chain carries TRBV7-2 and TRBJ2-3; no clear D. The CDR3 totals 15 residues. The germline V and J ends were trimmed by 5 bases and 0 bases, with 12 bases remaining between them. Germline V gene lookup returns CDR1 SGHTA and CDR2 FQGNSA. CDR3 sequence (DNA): TGTGCCAGCAGCCCAATGGTCACTAGCACAGATACGCAGTATTTT. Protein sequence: CASSPMVTSTDTQYF. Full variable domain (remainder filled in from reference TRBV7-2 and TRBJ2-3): GAGVSQSPSNKVTEKGKDVELRCDPISGHTALYWYRQSLGQGLEFLIYFQGNSAPDKSGLPSDRFSAERTGGSVSTLTIQRTQQEDSAVYLCASSPMVTSTDTQYFGPGTRLTVL.

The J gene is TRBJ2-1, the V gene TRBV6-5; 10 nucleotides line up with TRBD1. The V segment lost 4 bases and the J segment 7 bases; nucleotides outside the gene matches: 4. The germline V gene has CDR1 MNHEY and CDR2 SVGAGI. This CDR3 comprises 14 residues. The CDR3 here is CASSSGQGTNEQFF. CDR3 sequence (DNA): TGTGCCAGCAGTTCGGGACAGGGGACGAATGAGCAGTTCTTC.

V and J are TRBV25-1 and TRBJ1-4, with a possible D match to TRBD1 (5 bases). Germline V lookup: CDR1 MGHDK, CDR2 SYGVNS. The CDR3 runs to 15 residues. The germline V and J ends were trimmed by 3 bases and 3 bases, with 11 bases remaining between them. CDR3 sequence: CASSDWSRANEKLFF. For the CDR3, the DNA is TGTGCCAGCAGTGATTGGAGCAGGGCTAATGAAAAACTGTTTTTT.

In DNA form, the CDR3 reads TGTGCCAGTAGTCGACAGGACCTCAGCAATCAGCCCCAGCATTTT. Translated: CASSRQDLSNQPQHF. This chain uses TRBV19 with TRBJ1-5, with D maybe TRBD1 (6 bases). Germline V gene sequence: CDR1 LNHDA, CDR2 SQIVND (reference sequence). V lost 5 bases and J 1 base, leaving 12 bases between the germline ends. The CDR3 loop spans 15 amino acids. The variable domain in full, completed from reference TRBV19 and TRBJ1-5, reads DGGITQSPKYLFRKEGQNVTLSCEQNLNHDAMYWYRQDPGQGLRLIYYSQIVNDFQKGDIAEGYSVSREKKESFPLTVTSAQKNPTAFYLCASSRQDLSNQPQHFGDGTRLSIL.